The 15 T cell receptor beta chains presented below share a single source sample, sequenced in a study of OX40 agonist ivuxolimab in advanced cancers. The data were produced by immunoSEQ multiplex PCR, yet TCRdb's version contains in-frame clones alone and is incomplete. The sample contains 8,000 to 10,000 clones, 60% to 75% of which appear only once. This specimen was CD4+ or CD8+ T cells sorted from blood, taken in a trial of the OX40 agonist ivuxolimab. These TCRs come from an adult with an advanced solid tumor such as melanoma, head and neck, liver or kidney cancer.

The chain couples TRBV7-9 to TRBJ2-1; D may be TRBD1 or TRBD2 (5 bases each). With 1 base removed from V and 1 base from J, the gap between germline ends came to 11 bases. From germline, CDR1 is SEHNR and CDR2 FQNEAQ (reference sequence). The CDR3 covers 16 residues. The CDR3 sequence is CASSLEGTRSYNEQFF. The CDR3 DNA reads TGTGCCAGCAGCTTAGAGGGGACGAGGTCCTACAATGAGCAGTTCTTC.

The chain couples TRBV7-3 to TRBJ1-1; TRBD1 might be the D (5 bases). This CDR3 region has 13 residues. Germline-derived CDR1 and CDR2 are SGHTA and FQGTGA. V was cut by 3 bases and J by 4 bases, with 9 bases left in between. CDR3 nucleotides: TGTGCCAGCAGCTTTGGGGGGTTCACTGAAGCTTTCTTT. Encoded protein: CASSFGGFTEAFF.

The rearrangement links TRBV4-2 to TRBJ2-7; 8 bases agree with TRBD1. The CDR3 runs 17 residues. Per germline, CDR1 LGHNA and CDR2 YNFKEQ. V was pared by 0 bases and J by 1 base, with 8 bases of the junction left unmatched. The CDR3 nucleotides are TGTGCCAGCAGCCAAGATGGCGCGGGGACAGGTTCCTACGAGCAGTACTTC. Its protein product is CASSQDGAGTGSYEQYF.

The chain uses TRBV7-9 and TRBJ2-3; D is ambiguous. Trimming shortened V by 1 base and J by 13 bases, and 12 bases separated the two germline ends. This CDR3 is 12 amino acids long. Germline values: CDR1 SEHNR, CDR2 FQNEAQ (reference sequence). CDR3 DNA sequence: TGTGCCAGCAGCTTAGGGGCTTTATGGGAGTATTTT. Its protein product is CASSLGALWEYF.

This chain connects TRBV6-6 to TRBJ1-4; the D gene is possibly TRBD1 (5 bases). The length of the CDR3 is 16 residues. Germline V gene lookup returns CDR1 MNHNY and CDR2 SVGAGI (reference sequence). V shed 0 bases and J shed 2 bases, with 10 bases lying between them. The CDR3 nucleotides are TGTGCCAGCAGTTACTCGACCGACAGTACTAATGAAAAACTGTTTTTT. This sequence encodes CASSYSTDSTNEKLFF.

The chain uses TRBV7-9 and TRBJ2-7; 15 nucleotides agree with TRBD2. Trimming cost V 5 bases and J 0 bases; bases outside gene matches: 8. The CDR3 consists of 18 residues. Germline CDR1 SEHNR, CDR2 FQNEAQ (reference sequence). DNA of the CDR3: TGTGCCAGCAGCCACGGGACTAGCGGGGGGCTAAGCTCCTACGAGCAGTACTTC. This sequence encodes CASSHGTSGGLSSYEQYF.

The chain joins TRBV7-3 to TRBJ2-7; TRBD1 is a possible D gene (5 bases). With 5 bases removed from V and 1 base from J, the gap between germline ends came to 9 bases. CDR3 length equals 13 residues. Germline CDR1 SGHTA, CDR2 FQGTGA. The CDR3 spells CASSPGMSYEQYF. The CDR3 nucleotides are TGTGCCAGCAGCCCAGGGATGTCCTACGAGCAGTACTTC.

This rearrangement joins TRBV28 to TRBJ1-5, with a tentative D call TRBD1 (5 bases). CDR3 length equals 15 residues. The ends were cut back, 3 bases at V and 6 bases at J, with 15 bases in the middle. Germline loops: CDR1 MDHEN, CDR2 SYDVKM. The CDR3 DNA reads TGTGCCAGCAGTTTTGGGGCGGGGTTCCGTCAGCCCCAGCATTTT. Amino acids: CASSFGAGFRQPQHF.

This chain joins TRBV7-2 and TRBJ2-1; 7 bases agree with TRBD2. The length of the CDR3 is 15 residues. The germline gives CDR1 SGHTA, CDR2 FQGNSA. Losses at the gene ends were 1 base for V and 2 bases for J; bases not matched to a gene: 2. CDR3 protein: CASSLVLAPYNEQFF. CDR3 coding DNA: TGTGCCAGCAGCTTAGTACTAGCGCCCTACAATGAGCAGTTCTTC.

This clone appeared a single time. An end of the junction does not agree with germline; a read error may underlie this. The gene calls are TRBV14 and TRBJ2-7, with D tentatively TRBD2 (5 bases). Germline V gives CDR1 SGHDN, CDR2 FVKESK. This CDR3 has 12 amino acids. CDR3 in DNA: TGTGCCAGCAGCTTTCCCGGAGGCGAGCAGCACTTC. Protein: CASSFPGGEQHF.

This clone was seen only once. The J gene is TRBJ2-7, the V gene TRBV4-1; D is possibly TRBD2 (5 bases). This CDR3 spans 14 amino acids. CDR1 MGHRA and CDR2 YSYEKL come from the germline V gene. Trimming stripped 4 bases from V and 2 bases from J, with 12 bases between. CDR3 protein: CASSPRGGPYEQYF. The CDR3 DNA reads as TGCGCCAGCAGCCCCCGCGGAGGACCCTACGAGCAGTACTTC.

The rearrangement joins TRBV21-1 to TRBJ1-5; the table's D gene call, TRBD1, was not cross checked with the DNA. TRBV21-1 is a documented pseudogene. This CDR3 has 12 residues. The CDR3 loop is CASSSRVGPQHF. The CDR3 coding sequence is TGTGCCAGCAGCTCCAGGGTTGGGCCCCAGCATTTT.

The chain recombines TRBV7-3 with TRBJ2-3; possibly TRBD1 or TRBD2 for D (6 bases each). Germline V gene sequence: CDR1 SGHTA, CDR2 FQGTGA. The length of the CDR3 is 14 residues. V lost 5 bases and J 5 bases, leaving 14 bases between the germline ends. The CDR3 loop reads CASSPGGGGDTQYF. The CDR3 DNA follows: TGTGCCAGCAGCCCGGGCGGAGGGGGAGATACGCAGTATTTT. The entire variable domain, with the rest obtained from reference TRBV7-3 and TRBJ2-3, is as follows: GAGVSQTPSNKVTEKGKYVELRCDPISGHTALYWYRQSLGQGPEFLIYFQGTGAADDSGLPNDRFFAVRPEGSVSTLKIQRTERGDSAVYLCASSPGGGGDTQYFGPGTRLTVL.

The table lists this clone with a few counts. This rearrangement joins TRBV5-1 to TRBJ2-3; D is uncertain. The length of the CDR3 is 15 residues. Trimming took 4 bases from V and 4 from J, leaving 16 bases between them. CDR1 and CDR2 from the germline V gene are SGHRS and YFSETQ. The CDR3 here is CASSIRAGTADTQYF. CDR3 nucleotide sequence: TGCGCCAGCAGCATTAGGGCAGGTACCGCAGATACGCAGTATTTT.

This chain uses TRBV11-2 with TRBJ2-7; unclear D gene. Deletions cut 5 bases from V and 6 bases from J, with 8 bases between. The length of the CDR3 is 11 residues. Per the germline V gene, CDR1 is SGHAT and CDR2 is FQNNGV. The CDR3 DNA reads TGTGCCAGCAGCCTTTACGGCGAGCAGTACTTC. Its protein product is CASSLYGEQYF.